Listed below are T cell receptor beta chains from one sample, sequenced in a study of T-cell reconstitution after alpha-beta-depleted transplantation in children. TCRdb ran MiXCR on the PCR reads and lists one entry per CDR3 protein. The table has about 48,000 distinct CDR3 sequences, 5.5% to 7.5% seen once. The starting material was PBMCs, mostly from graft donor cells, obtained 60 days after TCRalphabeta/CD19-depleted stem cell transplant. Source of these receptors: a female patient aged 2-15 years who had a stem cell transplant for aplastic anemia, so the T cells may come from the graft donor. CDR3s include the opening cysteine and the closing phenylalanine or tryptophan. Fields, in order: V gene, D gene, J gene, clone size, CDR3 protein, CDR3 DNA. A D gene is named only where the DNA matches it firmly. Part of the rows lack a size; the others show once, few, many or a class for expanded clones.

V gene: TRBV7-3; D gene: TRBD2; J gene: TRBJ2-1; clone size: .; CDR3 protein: CASSLTPPSGGSYNEQFF; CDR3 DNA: TGTGCCAGCAGCTTAACCCCCCCTAGCGGGGGCTCCTACAATGAGCAGTTCTTC
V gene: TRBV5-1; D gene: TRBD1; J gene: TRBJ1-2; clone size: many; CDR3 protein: CASSLSQGDGYTF; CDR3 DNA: TGCGCCAGCAGCTTATCACAGGGGGATGGCTACACCTTC
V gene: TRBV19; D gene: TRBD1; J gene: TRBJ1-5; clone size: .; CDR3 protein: CASMKGTGGAGGNQPQHF; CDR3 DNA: TGTGCCAGTATGAAGGGGACAGGGGGCGCAGGGGGCAATCAGCCCCAGCATTTT
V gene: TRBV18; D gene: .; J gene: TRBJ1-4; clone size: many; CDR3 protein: CASSPINGNEKLFF; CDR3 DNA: TGTGCCAGCTCACCAATAAACGGTAATGAAAAACTGTTTTTT
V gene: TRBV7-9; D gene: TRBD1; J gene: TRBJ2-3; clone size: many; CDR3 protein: CASSPTGTGPDTQYF; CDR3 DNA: TGTGCCAGCAGTCCTACCGGGACAGGGCCAGATACGCAGTATTTT
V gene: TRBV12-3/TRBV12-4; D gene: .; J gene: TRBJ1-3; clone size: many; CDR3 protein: CASIRIDSSSGNTIYF; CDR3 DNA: TGTGCCAGCATCCGGATCGACTCCTCCTCTGGAAACACCATATATTTT
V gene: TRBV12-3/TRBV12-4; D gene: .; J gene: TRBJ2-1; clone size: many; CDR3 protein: CASSLGSHNEQFF; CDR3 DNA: TGTGCCAGCAGTTTGGGCAGTCACAATGAGCAGTTCTTC
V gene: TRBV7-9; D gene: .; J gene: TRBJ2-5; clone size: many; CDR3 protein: CASSLHGGVETQYF; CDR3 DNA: TGTGCCAGCAGCCTTCATGGGGGCGTTGAGACCCAGTACTTC
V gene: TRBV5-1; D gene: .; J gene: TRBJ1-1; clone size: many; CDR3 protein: CASSLGRGSSTEAFF; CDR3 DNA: TGCGCCAGCAGCTTAGGCAGGGGAAGTAGCACTGAAGCTTTCTTT
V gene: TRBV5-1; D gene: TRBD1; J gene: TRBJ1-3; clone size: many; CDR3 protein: CASSLNQGAISGNTIYF; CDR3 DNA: TGCGCCAGCAGCTTGAACCAGGGGGCCATCTCTGGAAACACCATATATTTT
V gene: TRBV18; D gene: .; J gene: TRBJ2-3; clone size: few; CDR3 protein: CASHGSTDTQYF; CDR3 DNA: TGTGCCAGTCATGGTAGCACAGATACGCAGTATTTT
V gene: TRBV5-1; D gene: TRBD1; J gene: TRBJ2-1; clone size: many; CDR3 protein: CASSRTQGAQIDEQFF; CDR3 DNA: TGCGCCAGCAGCCGTACCCAGGGGGCGCAAATTGATGAGCAGTTCTTC
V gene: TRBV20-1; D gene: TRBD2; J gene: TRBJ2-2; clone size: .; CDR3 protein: CSAYPGLATGELFF; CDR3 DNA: TGCAGTGCTTACCCGGGACTAGCTACCGGGGAGCTGTTTTTT
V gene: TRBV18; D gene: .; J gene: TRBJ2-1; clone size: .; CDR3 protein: CASSPLSYNEQFF; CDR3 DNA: TGTGCCAGCTCACCCCTCTCCTACAATGAGCAGTTCTTC
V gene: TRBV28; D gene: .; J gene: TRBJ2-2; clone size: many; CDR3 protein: CASTPGTGELFF; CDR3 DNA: TGTGCCAGCACCCCCGGGACCGGGGAGCTGTTTTTT
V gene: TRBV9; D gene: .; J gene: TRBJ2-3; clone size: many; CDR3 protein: CASSVGQGTDTQYF; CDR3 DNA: TGTGCCAGCAGCGTAGGTCAGGGAACAGATACGCAGTATTTT
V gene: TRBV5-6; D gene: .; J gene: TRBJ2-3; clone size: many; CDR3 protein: CASSLVRADTQYF; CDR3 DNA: TGTGCCAGCAGCTTGGTCCGTGCAGATACGCAGTATTTT
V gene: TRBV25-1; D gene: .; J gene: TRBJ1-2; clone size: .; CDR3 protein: CASSEAGVGDGYTF; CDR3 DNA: TGTGCCAGCAGTGAAGCCGGGGTAGGGGATGGCTACACCTTC
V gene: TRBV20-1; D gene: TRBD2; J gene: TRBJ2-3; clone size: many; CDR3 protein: CSARPRTSGRWGTDTQYF; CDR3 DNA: TGCAGTGCTAGACCGCGGACTAGCGGGAGGTGGGGCACAGATACGCAGTATTTT
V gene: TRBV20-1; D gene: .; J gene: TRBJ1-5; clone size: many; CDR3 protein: CSARDQPGGNQPQHF; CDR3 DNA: TGCAGTGCTAGAGATCAACCGGGAGGCAATCAGCCCCAGCATTTT
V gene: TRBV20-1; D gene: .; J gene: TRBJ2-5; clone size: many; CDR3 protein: CSALLQETQYF; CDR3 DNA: TGCAGTGCTCTGCTCCAAGAGACCCAGTACTTC
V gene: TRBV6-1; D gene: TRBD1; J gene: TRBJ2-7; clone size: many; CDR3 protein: CASSEGTGGDYEQYF; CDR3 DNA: TGTGCCAGCAGTGAGGGAACAGGGGGCGACTACGAGCAGTACTTC
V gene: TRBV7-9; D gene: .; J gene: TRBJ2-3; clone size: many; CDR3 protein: CASSLSQGRGDTQYF; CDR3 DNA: TGTGCCAGCAGCTTATCGCAGGGGCGAGGAGATACGCAGTATTTT
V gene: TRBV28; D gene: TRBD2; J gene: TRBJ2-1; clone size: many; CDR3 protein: CASKSGGYNEQFF; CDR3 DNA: TGTGCCAGCAAATCGGGAGGGTATAATGAGCAGTTCTTC
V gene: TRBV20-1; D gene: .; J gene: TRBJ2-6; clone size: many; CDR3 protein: CSARNRVISGANVLTF; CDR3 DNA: TGCAGTGCTCGAAACAGGGTCATCTCTGGGGCCAACGTCCTGACTTTC
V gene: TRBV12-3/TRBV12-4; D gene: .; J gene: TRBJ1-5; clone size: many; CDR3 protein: CASSSTNSNQPQHF; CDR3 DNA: TGTGCCAGCAGTTCAACAAATAGCAATCAGCCCCAGCATTTT
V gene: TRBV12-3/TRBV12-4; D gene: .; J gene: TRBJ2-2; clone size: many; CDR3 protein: CASSLRTHNTGELFF; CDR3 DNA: TGTGCCAGCAGTCTTAGGACTCACAACACCGGGGAGCTGTTTTTT
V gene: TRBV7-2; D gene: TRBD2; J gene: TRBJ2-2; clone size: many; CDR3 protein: CASSLLLAGGGTGELFF; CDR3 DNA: TGTGCCAGCAGCTTATTACTAGCGGGAGGCGGGACCGGGGAGCTGTTTTTT
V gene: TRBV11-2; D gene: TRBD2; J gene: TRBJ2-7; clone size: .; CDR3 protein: CASSLSAASGYEQYF; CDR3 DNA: TGTGCCAGCAGCTTATCCGCGGCTAGCGGCTACGAGCAGTACTTC